This TCR beta chain was recorded in a study of T cell responses to AZD1222 COVID-19 vaccine. The CDR3 is made up of 16 amino acids. J was trimmed by 5 bases and V by 2 bases; bases with no gene match: 7. Germline V gene sequence: CDR1 LGHNA, CDR2 YNFKEQ. Method: immunoSEQ multiplex PCR; TCRdb's copy keeps in-frame clones and lacks some. Of 130,000 to 150,000 clones in the sample, about 92% were seen once. As concerns this clone: Its antigen is unknown.

Study outcomes and limitations: Repertoire sampling happened only post peak T cell response. Baseline seropositives among AZD1222 recipients totaled only five or six. Females outnumbered males among donors, who were mostly white British; clonal diversity was possibly underestimated.

The TCR comes from an adult in good health. The sample in question was peripheral blood, obtained on day 0 of AZD1222 vaccination. This rearrangement joins TRBV4-2 to TRBJ2-1, with 9 bases aligning to TRBD2. The CDR3 bases are TGTGCCAGCAGCCAACCCACTAGCGGGCAAAACAATGAGCAGTTCTTC. It codes for CASSQPTSGQNNEQFF.